This T cell receptor beta chain was captured by sequencing in a study of T cells in Graves' hyperthyroidism and ophthalmopathy. Hyperthyroidism patients were newly diagnosed, had disease duration under 2 months, and were aged 18 to 65 years. Researchers took RNA transcripts and amplified the TCR beta CDR3 regions from them. First-round RT-PCR with HTBI primers amplified the TCR CDR3 region. TCRdb fed the multiplex PCR reads into MiXCR, producing one record per CDR3 protein. The table records 500,000 to 600,000 distinct CDR3 sequences, more than 45% of them present only once. The germline CDR1 and CDR2 sequences are SGHTA and FQGNSA. The CDR3 covers 17 residues. With 3 bases clipped from V and 9 bases from J, the junction kept 15 bases outside the gene matches.

Sequences were obtained from peripheral blood or thyroid tissue (not recorded which). The rearrangement joins TRBV7-2 to TRBJ2-5, with TRBD2 matching over 11 bases. This clonotype was sampled from a woman under 30 with Graves' hyperthyroidism. CDR3: CASSLRQGRLAGQSQYF. Written as DNA, the CDR3 is TGTGCCAGCAGCTTGCGACAGGGGCGACTAGCGGGGCAATCCCAGTACTTC.